The sample holds a few counts of the clone carrying this T cell receptor (beta chain). Its antigen is currently unknown. The CDR3 totals 15 residues. Unmatched junction bases numbered 10, after V lost 2 bases and J lost 6 bases. Per germline, CDR1 MNHNY and CDR2 SVGAGI (reference sequence). These data originate in a study of beta chain features in type 1 diabetes. The study, taken as a whole, reports: Insertions were fewer and deletions more numerous at VDJ junctions in type 1 diabetes patients. It was among patients, rather than healthy donors, that naive, central memory and Treg TCRB repertoires appeared more similar.

What was sequenced were expressed TCRB transcripts, since all of the isolated RNA had been reverse transcribed. Data came from immunoSEQ multiplex PCR; TCRdb stores just in-frame clones and leaves some out. This sample has more than 300,000 clones, with over 12% found just once. CD4+ cells of the naive, central memory, regulatory and stem cell-like memory types were sorted via CD45RO/CCR7/CD25/CD127/CD95/CD27. The chain couples TRBV6-6 to TRBJ2-7, with 7 positions matching TRBD1. This receptor was identified in a woman younger than 30 in good health. The sequenced material came from naive CD4+ T cells from blood. The CDR3 bases are TGTGCCAGCAGTTACAGCGGACAGGTGGCTTCCGAGCAGTACTTC. Protein product: CASSYSGQVASEQYF.